The 23 T cell receptor delta chains below all came from one sample that was sequenced in a study of γδ T cells in repeated Plasmodium falciparum infection. TCRdb called clones anew from the multiplex PCR reads with CATT. The table lists tens of thousands of delta-chain clones, 0.9% to 1% of them singletons. Bulk repertoires came from Vgamma9/Vdelta2+ or Vdelta2-negative gammadelta T cells flow-sorted from PBMC. The specimen was gamma-delta T cells from blood. These receptors came from a pool of human donors (malaria-infected and uninfected, not separated).

Many counts were recorded for this clone. It is likely a read error: a sequence one base away is far more abundant. The chain uses TRDV1 and TRDJ1, with TRDD3 matching 9 bases. Assignment of the J gene here rests on matching the DNA to germline, because TCRdb gives none. With 0 bases clipped from V and 3 bases from J, the junction kept 38 bases outside the gene matches. CDR1 and CDR2 from the germline V gene are TSWWSYY and QGS. The CDR3 is 27 amino acids. CDR3 protein: CALGELGPYFPPKTDYWGDTSADKLIF. The CDR3 nucleotides read TGTGCTCTTGGGGAACTGGGACCCTACTTTCCCCCGAAAACCGACTACTGGGGGGATACTAGTGCCGATAAACTCATCTTT.

This clone was counted only a few times. A read error likely explains this, since a far larger clone differs by one base. The V call is TRDV1, the J call TRDJ1; TRDD3 aligns across 12 bases. TCRdb lists no J gene, so it was determined here by aligning the DNA to germline. This CDR3 spans 21 amino acids. Germline V CDR1 and CDR2: TSWWSYY, QGS. The chain's CDR3 is CALGESRVVYSVLGDTERLIF. In DNA form, the CDR3 reads TGCGCTCTTGGGGAATCCAGGGTGGTCTACTCGGTACTGGGGGATACCGAGAGACTCATCTTT.

About this clone: The protein TCRdb lists belongs to a much larger clone and differs from this DNA's translation at residue 5, which points to a read error; the protein shown is made from the DNA. The CDR3 DNA follows: TGTGCAGCAAGCGCAGCGGGCTCCTGGGACACCCGACAGATGTTTTTC. This codes for CAASAAGSWDTRQMFF. The rearrangement uses TRAV29/DV5 and TRDJ3, with D uncertain. TCRdb offers no J gene call, so here the DNA was matched to germline to obtain one. V was clipped by 0 bases and J by 0 bases, with 7 bases between them. Per the germline V gene, CDR1 is NSMFDY and CDR2 is ISSIKDK. CDR3 size: 16 residues. Supplemented by reference TRAV29/DV5 and TRDJ3, the full variable domain reads DQQVKQNSPSLSVQEGRISILNCDYTNSMFDYFLWYKKYPAEGPTFLISISSIKDKNEDGRFTVFLNKSAKHLSLHIVPSQPGDSAVYFCAASAAGSWDTRQMFFGTGIKLFVEP.

This clone has more than one count but fewer than ten. It is likely a read error: a sequence one base away is far more abundant. Other DNA sequences in this sample translate to the same CDR3. V usage is TRDV1 and J usage is TRDJ1; tentatively, D is TRDD3 (5 bases). TCRdb carries no J gene annotation; the J gene was assigned here by matching the DNA with germline. CDR3 size: 19 residues. Germline V gives CDR1 TSWWSYY, CDR2 QGS. CDR3 residues: CALVGVGIWRSLGPDKLIF. The CDR3 DNA reads as TGCGCTCTTGTCGGTGTAGGGATCTGGCGGTCCCTGGGCCCCGATAAACTCATCTTT.

On this clone: The amino acid sequence in TCRdb belongs to a much larger clone and departs from this DNA's translation at residue 10, likely a sequencing read error; the sequence shown is translated from the DNA. This CDR3 is CACDTLGISPWDTRQMFF. In DNA, the CDR3 is TGTGCCTGTGACACGCTGGGGATAAGCCCCTGGGACACCCGACAGATGTTTTTC. The rearrangement uses TRDV2 and TRDJ3; 7 nucleotides agree with TRDD3. TCRdb gives no J gene; it was assigned here by matching the DNA to germline. The germline V gene has CDR1 GEAIGNYY and CDR2 EKD. Unmatched junction bases numbered 7, after V lost 1 base and J lost 2 bases. This CDR3 is 18 amino acids long.

As to this clone: The TCRdb record carries a much larger clone's protein, which differs from this DNA's translation at residue 4; a read error is the likely cause, and the protein listed here is the DNA translation. CDR3 amino acids: CACGPKVLGATYTDKLIF. The DNA of the CDR3 is TGTGCCTGTGGCCCGAAGGTACTGGGGGCTACGTACACCGATAAACTCATCTTT. V and J are TRDV2 and TRDJ1; 8 nucleotides match TRDD3. TCRdb offers no J gene call, so here the DNA was matched to germline to obtain one. Germline values: CDR1 GEAIGNYY, CDR2 EKD. V lost 5 bases and J lost 0; bases outside the gene matches: 16. This CDR3 contains 18 residues.

Note on this clone: A far larger clone differs by one base, so this is likely a read error. The same CDR3 can be traced to other DNA sequences in this sample. The V call is TRDV2, the J call TRDJ1; 10 nucleotides agree with TRDD3. Because TCRdb records no J gene, it was assigned here through a match of the DNA to germline. Germline V lookup: CDR1 GEAIGNYY, CDR2 EKD. The V and J ends lost 1 base and 0 bases, in that order; junction bases with no gene match: 16. This CDR3 is 20 amino acids long. The CDR3 bases are TGTGCCTGTGACACTGATCAAAACTGGGGGATCGAAGGATACACCGATAAACTCATCTTT. Encoded protein: CACDTDQNWGIEGYTDKLIF.

A word on this clone: For this DNA, TCRdb reports the protein of a much larger clone, which diverges at residue 9, most likely from a read error; the protein presented here is translated directly from the DNA. This rearrangement joins TRDV1 to TRDJ1; 9 bases are a match to TRDD3. The V gene end was trimmed by 0 bases and the J gene end by 0 bases; junction bases not matched to a gene: 20. Germline assignment: CDR1 TSWWSYY and CDR2 QGS. This CDR3 contains 22 residues. The CDR3 nucleotides read TGTGCTCTTGGGGAACTAGATGGAAGGAACTACTGGGGGAATCCGCACACCGATAAACTCATCTTT. As protein: CALGELDGRNYWGNPHTDKLIF.

In its sample, this clone was seen a few times. This DNA's translation differs at residue 5 from TCRdb's protein, which comes from a much larger clone; a read error is likely, and the protein shown is translated from the DNA. The chain links TRDV2 to TRDJ1, with 7 bases matching TRDD3. V lost 3 bases, J lost 2 bases, and 5 bases stayed unmatched. The CDR3 totals 14 residues. Germline CDR1 GEAIGNYY, CDR2 EKD. The CDR3 region has the DNA TGTGCCTGTGACGGGTTGGGGGAGACCGATAAACTCATCTTT. Its translation is CACDGLGETDKLIF.

Regarding this clone: This sequence is one base from a far larger clone and is likely a read error. Distinct nucleotide sequences in the sample also encode this CDR3. There is no J gene call, but TRDV2 is given as the V gene; the table calls TRDD3, which could not be checked here. The CDR3 consists of 19 residues. Germline loops: CDR1 GEAIGNYY, CDR2 EKD. The CDR3 DNA follows: TGTGCCTGTGACACCGTACTGGGGGATACGCGGGCTTTGACAGCACAACTCTTTTTT. This gives the protein CACDTVLGDTRALTAQLFF.

Concerning this clone itself: TCRdb pairs this DNA with a much larger clone's protein that differs at residue 7, likely a read error; the protein shown was translated from the DNA. The chain combines TRDV1 with TRDJ1; D perhaps matches TRDD3 (5 bases). The J gene is absent in TCRdb and was assigned here via DNA matching to germline. The ends were cut back, 0 bases at V and 0 bases at J, with 17 bases in the middle. This CDR3 comprises 18 residues. CDR1 and CDR2 (germline): TSWWSYY, QGS. DNA of the CDR3: TGTGCTCTTGGGGAACTAAGGGGGCCCCTCCGGTACACCGATAAACTCATCTTT. The encoded protein is CALGELRGPLRYTDKLIF.

This clone was counted many times. A far bigger clonotype differs at one base, so this is likely a read error. The same CDR3 is also encoded by other DNA sequences in this sample. V and J are TRDV1 and TRDJ1; 7 nucleotides agree with TRDD3. Germline V gene lookup returns CDR1 TSWWSYY and CDR2 QGS. CDR3 length equals 18 residues. For the CDR3, the DNA is TGTGCCCTTGGGGAACGTCGCCTGGGGGCTCCCAAGTCCGATAAACTCATCTTT. This gives the protein CALGERRLGAPKSDKLIF.

For this clone: TCRdb assigns this DNA the protein of a much larger clone, which departs from its translation at residue 8; this likely reflects a read error, and the protein shown comes from translating the DNA. The chain joins TRDV1 to TRDJ1, with TRDD3 matching 12 bases. Trimming cost V 2 bases and J 4 bases; bases outside gene matches: 23. CDR1 is TSWWSYY, CDR2 QGS, per germline. The CDR3 consists of 22 residues. Here the CDR3 reads CALGESLRDRLGDTTKGDKLIF. In DNA, the CDR3 is TGTGCTCTTGGGGAAAGTCTTCGGGATCGACTGGGGGATACCACAAAGGGCGATAAACTCATCTTT.

This clone has only a few counts. This DNA's translation differs at residue 3 from TCRdb's protein, which comes from a much larger clone; a read error is likely, and the protein shown is translated from the DNA. The chain carries TRDV2 and TRDJ1; TRDD3 matches 12 bases. Here the J gene came from matching the DNA to germline, since TCRdb omits it. Germline V gives CDR1 GEAIGNYY, CDR2 EKD. The CDR3 sequence is 18 residues long. J was trimmed by 1 base and V by 9 bases; bases with no gene match: 17. The CDR3 region is CASVRTGGYKKFTDKLIF. The CDR3 coding sequence is TGTGCCAGTGTCCGTACTGGGGGATACAAAAAATTCACCGATAAACTCATCTTT.

This clone came up many times. The genes are TRDV1 and TRDJ1, with D possibly TRDD3 on 7 matching bases. CDR1 is TSWWSYY, CDR2 QGS, per germline. The CDR3 length is 27 residues. The V end lost 5 bases, the J end lost 0 bases, and 49 bases lay between the germline ends. The CDR3 loop reads CALGNGLSKWVFSYSIVELGYTDKLIF. DNA for the CDR3: TGTGCTCTTGGGAATGGTTTAAGTAAGTGGGTTTTTTCCTATTCGATCGTTGAACTGGGGTACACCGATAAACTCATCTTT.

The table lists this clone with a few counts. A read error likely explains this, since a far larger clone differs by one base. Other DNA sequences in the sample encode the same CDR3. The chain joins TRDV1 to TRDJ1; a weak D match, TRDD3 (5 bases). Germline CDR1 reads TSWWSYY; CDR2 reads QGS. This CDR3 contains 20 residues. The CDR3 region has the DNA TGTGCCCTTGGGGAACCCCTTGGGCCCACCTGCCCTGGGTACACCGATAAACTCATCTTT. It translates to CALGEPLGPTCPGYTDKLIF.

On this clone: The protein recorded in TCRdb matches a much larger clone and deviates from this DNA's translation at residue 10, suggesting a read error; the protein here is obtained by translating the DNA. The chain couples TRDV1 to TRDJ1; 9 bases line up with TRDD3. Looked up from germline, CDR1 is TSWWSYY and CDR2 is QGS. There are 17 residues in the CDR3. V lost 2 bases to trimming and J lost 2 bases; unmatched junction nucleotides: 9. The CDR3 loop is CALGEGSWGMLTDKLIF. The CDR3 coding sequence is TGTGCTCTTGGGGAAGGTTCCTGGGGGATGCTTACCGATAAACTCATCTTT.

This clone turned up a few times. A read error is the likely source, as a far larger clone sits one nucleotide away. This chain joins TRDV1 and TRDJ1, with 10 bases matching TRDD3. Here the J gene came from matching the DNA to germline, since TCRdb omits it. V gave up 3 bases and J gave up 1 base; unmatched junction bases: 29. Germline V lookup: CDR1 TSWWSYY, CDR2 QGS. The CDR3 has 24 residues. CDR3 in DNA: TGTGCTCTTGGGGAGCTCACATACACCTTTACTGGGGGATGTATGGGGTTAACCACCGATAAACTCATCTTT. It encodes CALGELTYTFTGGCMGLTTDKLIF.

The table lists this clone with many counts. The amino acid sequence in TCRdb belongs to a much larger clone and departs from this DNA's translation at residue 14, likely a sequencing read error; the sequence shown is translated from the DNA. The chain combines TRDV2 with TRDJ1; TRDD3 aligns across 12 bases. No J segment appears in TCRdb, so it was assigned here by matching the sequence to germline. The CDR3 runs 17 residues. Per germline, CDR1 GEAIGNYY and CDR2 EKD. The CDR3 DNA sequence: TGTGCCTGTGACACACTGGATACTGGGGGATACACCGATAGACTCATCTTT. Its protein product is CACDTLDTGGYTDRLIF.

Turning to this clone: The amino acid sequence in TCRdb belongs to a much larger clone and departs from this DNA's translation at residue 17, likely a sequencing read error; the sequence shown is translated from the DNA. The J gene was not called, though the V gene is TRDV1; TRDD3 was called by the table and not checked on the DNA. The CDR3 spans 19 residues. The germline V gene has CDR1 TSWWSYY and CDR2 QGS. Written as DNA, the CDR3 is TGTGCTCTTGGGGAACTGGGTCCTCCCCTCTGGGGGATTACCGATAAACCCATCTTT. Its translation is CALGELGPPLWGITDKPIF.

This clone appeared a few times. TCRdb's listed protein matches a much larger clone and diverges from this DNA's translation at residue 14, likely through a read error; the protein shown comes from the DNA. This chain joins TRDV1 and TRDJ1; possible D gene TRDD3, 5 bases. No J gene is reported in TCRdb; it was inferred here by comparing the DNA with germline. In germline, CDR1 is TSWWSYY, CDR2 QGS. Trimming took off 0 bases at V and 0 bases at J, with 38 bases between the two ends. The CDR3 runs to 25 residues. DNA of the CDR3: TGTGCTCTTGGGGAACTAGGCAGGCTCGGCTACTCTAGCGCATCCGGGGGGCAGTACACCGATAAACTCATCTTT. It translates to CALGELGRLGYSSASGGQYTDKLIF.

This clone came up many times. The V gene is TRDV1, the J gene TRDJ2, with 11 bases identical to TRDD3. Germline trimming cut 0 bases from V and 0 bases from J; bases unmatched to any gene: 18. CDR1 is TSWWSYY and CDR2 is QGS in the germline V gene. The CDR3 extends over 23 amino acids. This CDR3 is CALGELLFLPHWGINPLTAQLFF. The DNA of the CDR3 is TGTGCTCTTGGGGAACTCCTCTTCCTACCCCACTGGGGGATAAACCCTTTGACAGCACAACTCTTCTTT.

This clone was seen a handful of times. With only one base between it and a far larger clone, this is likely a read error. Other DNA sequences within the sample encode an identical CDR3. The rearrangement links TRDV2 to TRDJ1, with D perhaps TRDD3 (5 bases). As TCRdb names no J gene, one was assigned here on the basis of a DNA match to germline. The germline V gene encodes CDR1 GEAIGNYY and CDR2 EKD. Trimming pared 0 bases from V and 5 bases from J, leaving 12 bases between. CDR3 length: 14 residues. This CDR3 reads CACDTVWESDKLIF. The CDR3 region has the DNA TGTGCCTGTGACACCGTCTGGGAATCAGATAAACTCATCTTT.